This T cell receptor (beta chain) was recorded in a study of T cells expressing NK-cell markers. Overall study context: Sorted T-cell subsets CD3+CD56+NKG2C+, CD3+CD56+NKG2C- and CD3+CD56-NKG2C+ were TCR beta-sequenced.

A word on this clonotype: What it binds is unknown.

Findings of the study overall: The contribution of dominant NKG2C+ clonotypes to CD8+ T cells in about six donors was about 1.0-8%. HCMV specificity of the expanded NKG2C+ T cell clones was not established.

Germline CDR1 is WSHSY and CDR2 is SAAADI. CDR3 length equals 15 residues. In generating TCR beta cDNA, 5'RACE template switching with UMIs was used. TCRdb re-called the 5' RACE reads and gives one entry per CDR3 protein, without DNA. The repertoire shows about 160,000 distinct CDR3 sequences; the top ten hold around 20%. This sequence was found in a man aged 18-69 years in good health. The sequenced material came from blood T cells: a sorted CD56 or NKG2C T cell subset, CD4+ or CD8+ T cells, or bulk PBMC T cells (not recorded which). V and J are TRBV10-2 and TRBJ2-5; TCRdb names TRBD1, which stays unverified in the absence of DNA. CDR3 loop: CASSPSGTGVETQYF.